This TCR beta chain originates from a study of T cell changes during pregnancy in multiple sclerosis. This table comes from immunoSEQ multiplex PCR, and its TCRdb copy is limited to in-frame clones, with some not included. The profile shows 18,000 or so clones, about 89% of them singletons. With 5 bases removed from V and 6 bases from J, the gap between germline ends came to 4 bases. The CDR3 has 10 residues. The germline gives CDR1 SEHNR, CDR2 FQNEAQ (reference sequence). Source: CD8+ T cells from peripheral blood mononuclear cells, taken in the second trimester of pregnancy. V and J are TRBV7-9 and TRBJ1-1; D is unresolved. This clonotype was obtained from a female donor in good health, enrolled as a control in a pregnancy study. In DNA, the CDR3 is TGTGCCAGCAGCCTACCTGAAGCTTTCTTT. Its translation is CASSLPEAFF.